This entry describes one T cell receptor beta chain. Its target is unknown. The source of the sample is a study of cytomegalovirus exposure and HLA in healthy donors. General observations from the study: Later analysis demonstrated an association between a missense DCLRE1C variant and TCR beta V- and J-gene trimming. When the data were analyzed later, several of the most significant clusters appeared to be linked to common viral pathogens. The study flagged about 150 TCR beta chains as cytomegalovirus-associated.

The primer mix had 60 Vbeta and 13 Jbeta primers. Profiled with immunoSEQ multiplex PCR; TCRdb holds only in-frame clones, not every one. Among 150,000 to 200,000 clones listed, approximately 77% were seen once. Input material: PBMCs. The sequence was collected from a male donor in good health and CMV-seropositive.

Here the CDR3 DNA reads TGTGCCAGCAGTTCCCGGGGGGAGGGGTACACCTTC. It codes for CASSSRGEGYTF. This chain joins TRBV6-5 and TRBJ1-2, with D tentatively TRBD1 (5 bases). V dropped 4 bases and J dropped 11 bases, with 14 bases sitting between them. CDR3 length: 12 residues. The germline CDR1 and CDR2 sequences are MNHEY and SVGAGI.